The clone carrying this TCR beta chain was seen many times. Its target is unknown. This sample was taken from a study of T cells in Graves' hyperthyroidism and ophthalmopathy. The V end lost 5 bases, the J end lost 7 bases, and 8 bases lay between the germline ends. Germline V gene data show CDR1 as SGHVS and CDR2 as FNYEAQ. This CDR3 has 12 amino acids. Regarding the study as a whole: Most expanded thyroid clonotypes above 0.001 also appeared in blood.

Diagnoses used clinical symptoms, serum thyroxine and TRAb, thyroid ultrasound and orbital computed tomography. RNA transcripts gave rise to amplified TCR beta CDR3 regions. HTBI primers were the set used in a first-round RT-PCR of the TCR CDR3. TCRdb re-called the multiplex PCR reads with MiXCR, one entry per CDR3 protein. The sample shows more than 500,000 distinct CDR3 sequences, 35% to 50% of them seen only once. The chain joins TRBV7-6 to TRBJ2-2, with D perhaps TRBD2 (6 bases). The receptor comes from an adult woman with Graves' disease, either hyperthyroidism or ophthalmopathy (not recorded which). Sequencing was carried out using peripheral blood or thyroid tissue (not recorded which). The CDR3 region has the DNA TGTGCCAGCAGCACCGGGAGCGGGGAGCTGTTTTTT. Amino acid sequence: CASSTGSGELFF.